Each of the 20 T cell receptor beta chains below was sequenced from the same sample in a study of shared clonotypes between healthy human individuals (TCRdb year 2020). Library preparation used the immunoSEQ multiplex PCR assay. TCRdb took this table from immuneACCESS and kept in-frame rearrangements with V and J called. Such tables lack part of the clones; where checked against another copy, unresolved V genes explain under half of the gap, and the rest is unexplained. In this sample the table shows roughly 2 million clones, around 95% of which occur a single time. The ten largest clones add up to 0.1% to 0.15% of the sample. Sequencing was done on a sample of naive CD4+ T cells sorted from blood. This specimen's cell subset or site label, per the study, means: CD45RA+ positively selected. These receptors were taken from a man between 18 and 29 years old in good health.

The chain joins TRBV28 to TRBJ1-1; D is perhaps TRBD1 (5 bases). This CDR3 has 15 residues. The V end lost 7 bases, the J end lost 1 base, and 16 bases lay between the germline ends. The V gene's germline CDR1 is MDHEN and CDR2 SYDVKM. The CDR3 coding sequence is TGTGCCAGCACTTCAGGCGGGGCATCGAACACTGAAGCTTTCTTT. This translates into CASTSGGASNTEAFF.

The genes are TRBV5-1 and TRBJ2-3; D unresolved. V was pared by 7 bases and J by 0 bases, with 12 bases between. This CDR3 spans 14 amino acids. CDR1 SGHRS and CDR2 YFSETQ come from the germline V gene. As DNA, the CDR3 is TGCGCCAGCCGGAACGGGCCTAGCACAGATACGCAGTATTTT. Its protein product is CASRNGPSTDTQYF.

The genes are TRBV28 and TRBJ1-5, with TRBD1 identical over 9 bases. From germline, CDR1 is MDHEN and CDR2 SYDVKM. CDR3 length: 15 residues. The V gene end was trimmed by 6 bases and the J gene end by 3 bases; junction bases not matched to a gene: 6. For the CDR3, the DNA is TGTGCCAGCAGCCGCGGACAGGGGAACAATCAGCCCCAGCATTTT. Protein sequence: CASSRGQGNNQPQHF.

This rearrangement joins TRBV5-6 to TRBJ2-7; 8 bases map to TRBD1. Germline CDR1 and CDR2: SGHDT and YYEEEE. Trimming cost V 0 bases and J 0 bases; bases outside gene matches: 8. This CDR3 comprises 17 residues. The CDR3 DNA follows: TGTGCCAGCAGCTTGGGGGCGGACAGGGCTGCCTCCTACGAGCAGTACTTC. This codes for CASSLGADRAASYEQYF.

The chain has TRBV5-4 and TRBJ2-1; TRBD2 matches 7 bases. This CDR3 has 12 residues. Germline CDR1 is SGHNT and CDR2 is YYREEE (reference sequence). The V gene end was trimmed by 4 bases and the J gene end by 11 bases; junction bases not matched to a gene: 6. CDR3 sequence: CASSGTTKQQFF. The CDR3 DNA sequence: TGTGCCAGCAGCGGGACTACGAAACAGCAGTTCTTC.

The gene calls are TRBV2 and TRBJ2-5; tentatively, D is TRBD2 (6 bases). CDR1 and CDR2 (germline): SNHLY, FYNNEI. The CDR3 totals 12 residues. Trimming stripped 6 bases from V and 5 bases from J, with 10 bases between. CDR3 nucleotides: TGTGCCAGCAGGGGACTCCCTGAGACCCAGTACTTC. It encodes CASRGLPETQYF.

V gene TRBV5-1 combines with J gene TRBJ1-1; D is perhaps TRBD1 (5 bases). CDR3 length: 14 amino acids. The V end lost 0 bases, the J end lost 4 bases, and 10 bases lay between the germline ends. CDR1 and CDR2 from the germline V gene are SGHRS and YFSETQ. CDR3 nucleotide sequence: TGCGCCAGCAGCTTGGTAGCAGGGACCACTGAAGCTTTCTTT. It encodes CASSLVAGTTEAFF.

This sequence joins TRBV30 and TRBJ2-1; D unresolved. The CDR3 loop spans 12 amino acids. V lost 1 base and J lost 8, with 9 bases in between. Germline loops: CDR1 GTSNPN, CDR2 SVGIG (reference sequence). As DNA, the CDR3 is TGTGCCTGGAGTGGTAAAAGGTATGAGCAGTTCTTC. This encodes CAWSGKRYEQFF.

The CDR3 DNA reads as TGTGCCTCCTCCGGACAGGGGACCGGGGAGCTGTTTTTT. Amino acids: CASSGQGTGELFF. This rearrangement joins TRBV30 to TRBJ2-2; TRBD1 aligns across 9 bases. The CDR3 has 13 residues. Germline CDR1 and CDR2: GTSNPN and SVGIG (reference sequence). V shed 7 bases and J 5 bases; nucleotides not matched to a gene: 5.

DNA of the CDR3: TGTGCCACCAGCAGAGGCAGGGCGAACACTGAAGCTTTCTTT. This sequence encodes CATSRGRANTEAFF. This chain links TRBV15 with TRBJ1-1; possible D gene TRBD1, 5 bases. This CDR3 spans 14 amino acids. Germline assignment: CDR1 LNHNV and CDR2 YYDKDF (reference sequence). The V end was cut by 1 base, the J end by 1 base, with 7 bases between.

The chain uses TRBV6-5 and TRBJ1-2; D possibly corresponds to TRBD1 (6 bases). The CDR3 extends over 16 amino acids. The germline V gene has CDR1 MNHEY and CDR2 SVGAGI. V was shortened by 0 bases and J by 6 bases, with 17 bases between the two germline ends. The CDR3 protein is CASSYSWEQGGNGYTF. CDR3 sequence (DNA): TGTGCCAGCAGTTACTCTTGGGAACAGGGTGGAAATGGCTACACCTTC.

This chain uses TRBV18 with TRBJ1-3; TRBD1 matches at 7 bases. The germline CDR1 and CDR2 sequences are KGHSH and LQKENI. Unmatched junction bases numbered 8, after V lost 6 bases and J lost 0 bases. The CDR3 contains 16 residues. The CDR3: CASSLGQDRSGNTIYF. As DNA, the CDR3 is TGTGCCAGCTCCCTAGGACAGGACCGCTCTGGAAACACCATATATTTT.

The V gene is TRBV7-9, the J gene TRBJ1-4; D possibly corresponds to TRBD1 (5 bases). Looked up from germline, CDR1 is SEHNR and CDR2 is FQNEAQ (reference sequence). Trimming took off 8 bases at V and 0 bases at J, with 10 bases between the two ends. The CDR3 is 14 residues long. This CDR3 is CASRPTATNEKLFF. Written as DNA, the CDR3 is TGTGCCAGCCGACCGACAGCAACTAATGAAAAACTGTTTTTT.

V and J are TRBV9 and TRBJ2-1, with TRBD2 matching over 15 bases. Unmatched junction bases numbered 14, after V lost 0 bases and J lost 4 bases. The CDR3 has 21 residues. Germline V gene data show CDR1 as SGDLS and CDR2 as YYNGEE. In nucleotides, the CDR3 is TGTGCCAGCAGCGTAGGGAGTGGGTTGGGACTAGCGGGAGGAACTTACAATGAGCAGTTCTTC. This gives the protein CASSVGSGLGLAGGTYNEQFF.

V usage is TRBV14 and J usage is TRBJ2-3, with D maybe TRBD1 (5 bases). This CDR3 has 16 residues. V lost 3 bases and J lost 0, with 13 bases in between. Germline assignment: CDR1 SGHDN and CDR2 FVKESK. The CDR3 protein is CASSHGDSPSTDTQYF. In DNA, the CDR3 is TGTGCCAGCAGCCACGGTGACAGTCCTAGCACAGATACGCAGTATTTT.

The rearrangement uses TRBV4-3 and TRBJ2-2, with no clear D. The CDR3 has 14 residues. Trimming removed 0 bases at V and 4 bases at J, with 6 bases between. Germline V gene sequence: CDR1 LGHNA, CDR2 YSLEER. The CDR3 DNA reads as TGCGCCAGCAGCCAAGAGGACGGCACCGGGGAGCTGTTTTTT. Translation: CASSQEDGTGELFF.

The V call is TRBV11-2, the J call TRBJ2-5, with TRBD1 matching 8 bases. Unmatched junction bases numbered 10, after V lost 3 bases and J lost 13 bases. Germline V gene lookup returns CDR1 SGHAT and CDR2 FQNNGV. The CDR3 consists of 13 residues. CDR3 loop: CASSLEVRGTGYF. The DNA for the CDR3 is TGTGCCAGCAGCTTGGAGGTCAGGGGGACAGGGTACTTC.

The chain has TRBV5-1 and TRBJ1-2; D remains unclear. This CDR3 contains 13 residues. Germline-derived CDR1 and CDR2 are SGHRS and YFSETQ. Trimming removed 0 bases from V and 8 bases from J, with 11 bases in between. The CDR3 coding sequence is TGCGCCAGCAGCTTGGGGGCGTTGGACGGCTACACCTTC. Amino acid sequence: CASSLGALDGYTF.

The V gene is TRBV27, the J gene TRBJ2-4; D gene ambiguous. Germline CDR1 and CDR2: MNHEY and SMNVEV (reference sequence). Trimming shortened V by 3 bases and J by 2 bases, and 8 bases separated the two germline ends. CDR3 length: 14 amino acids. The CDR3 region has the DNA TGTGCCAGCAGTTTCTCGAAGACCAAAAACATTCAGTACTTC. Its translation: CASSFSKTKNIQYF.

The rearrangement joins TRBV11-2 to TRBJ2-7, with D perhaps TRBD1 (5 bases). In germline, CDR1 is SGHAT, CDR2 FQNNGV. V gave up 0 bases and J gave up 7 bases, with 19 bases separating them. The CDR3 has 16 residues. CDR3 sequence reads: CASSLDNTQAVFEQYF. CDR3 bases: TGTGCCAGCAGCTTAGATAACACACAGGCTGTTTTTGAGCAGTACTTC.